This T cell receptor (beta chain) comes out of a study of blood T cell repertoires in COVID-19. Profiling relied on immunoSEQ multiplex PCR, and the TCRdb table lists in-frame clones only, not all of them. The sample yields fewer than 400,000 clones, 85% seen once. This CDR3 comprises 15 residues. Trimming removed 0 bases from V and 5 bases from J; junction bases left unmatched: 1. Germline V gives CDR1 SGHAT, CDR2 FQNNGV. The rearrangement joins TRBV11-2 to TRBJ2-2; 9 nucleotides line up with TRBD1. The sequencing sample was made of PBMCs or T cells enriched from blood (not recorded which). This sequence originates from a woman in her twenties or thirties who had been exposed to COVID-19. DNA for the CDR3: TGTGCCAGCAGCTTAGAGACAGGGGGTACCGGGGAGCTGTTTTTT. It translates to CASSLETGGTGELFF.